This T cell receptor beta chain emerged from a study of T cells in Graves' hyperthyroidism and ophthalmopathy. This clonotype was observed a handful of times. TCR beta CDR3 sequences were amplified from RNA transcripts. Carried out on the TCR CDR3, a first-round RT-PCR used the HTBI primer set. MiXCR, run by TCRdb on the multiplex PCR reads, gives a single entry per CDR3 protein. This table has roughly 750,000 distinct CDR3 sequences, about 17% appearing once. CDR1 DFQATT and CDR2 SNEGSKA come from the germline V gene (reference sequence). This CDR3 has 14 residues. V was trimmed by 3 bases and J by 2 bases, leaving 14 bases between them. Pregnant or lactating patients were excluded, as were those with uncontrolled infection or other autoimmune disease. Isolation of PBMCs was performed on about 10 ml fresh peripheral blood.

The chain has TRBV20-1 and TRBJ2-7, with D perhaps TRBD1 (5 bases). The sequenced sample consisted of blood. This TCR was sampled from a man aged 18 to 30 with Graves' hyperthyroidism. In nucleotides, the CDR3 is TGCAGTGCTAGTTCTACAGGAACAGCCTACGAGCAGTACTTC. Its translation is CSASSTGTAYEQYF.